Each of the 2 T cell receptor beta chains below was sequenced from the same sample in a study of cytomegalovirus exposure and HLA in healthy donors (dated by TCRdb to 2017 to 2019). The library relied on the immunoSEQ multiplex PCR assay. A mixture of 60 forward primers for TCR Vbeta segments and 13 reverse primers for TCR Jbeta segments was used in the multiplex PCR. TCRdb carries this immuneACCESS record with in-frame sequences only. Its versions omit some clonotypes, under half of them owing to an unresolved V gene in the studies checked, with the rest unexplained. The table for this sample lists 220,000 or so clones; more than 75% of them were counted only once. The ten largest clonotypes hold around 4% of the sample. Material for sequencing was PBMCs. The receptors stem from a male donor in good health and CMV-seronegative.

In the case of this clone: Other DNA sequences in the sample encode the same CDR3. The chain joins TRBV7-9 to TRBJ2-7; D gene ambiguous. The CDR3 is made up of 11 amino acids. Germline CDR1 and CDR2: SEHNR and FQNEAQ (reference sequence). V gave up 3 bases and J gave up 3 bases, with 3 bases separating them. The CDR3 DNA reads as TGTGCCAGCAGCTTTCACTACGAGCAGTACTTC. It codes for CASSFHYEQYF.

This clone was seen a single time. This chain uses TRBV2 with TRBJ2-1; 10 positions agree with TRBD2. Trimming removed 4 bases from V and 8 bases from J; junction bases left unmatched: 5. Germline loops: CDR1 SNHLY, CDR2 FYNNEI. There are 14 residues in the CDR3. The CDR3 is CASSVSGRAHEQFF. CDR3 DNA sequence: TGTGCCAGCAGTGTGAGCGGGAGGGCTCATGAGCAGTTCTTC.